These 30 T cell receptor beta chains share one sample of origin, sequenced in a study of blood T cell repertoires in COVID-19. Sequencing used immunoSEQ multiplex PCR; TCRdb keeps in-frame clones, though not all of them. The profile shows 48,000 or so clones, about nine tenths of them singletons. The sample consisted of peripheral blood. The receptor source for this set is a woman older than 75 with COVID-19, enrolled during active disease.

This sequence joins TRBV19 and TRBJ2-7; TRBD1 agrees at 8 bases. CDR3 size: 15 residues. The ends lost 2 bases at V and 0 bases at J; junction bases unmatched: 3. The germline V gene has CDR1 LNHDA and CDR2 SQIVND (reference sequence). CDR3 region: CASSIRGTGSYEQYF. DNA for the CDR3: TGTGCCAGTAGTATAAGAGGGACAGGCTCCTACGAGCAGTACTTC.

This clone came up once. V and J are TRBV5-4 and TRBJ1-1; D unresolved. This CDR3 contains 14 residues. Germline CDR1 and CDR2: SGHNT and YYREEE (reference sequence). Trimming pared 4 bases from V and 1 base from J, leaving 11 bases between. The CDR3 DNA is TGTGCCAGCAGCCCGGGATTCACGAACACTGAAGCTTTCTTT. Protein product: CASSPGFTNTEAFF.

The rearrangement joins TRBV6-4 to TRBJ2-2, with 9 bases that match TRBD1. Trimming removed 4 bases from V and 5 bases from J; junction bases left unmatched: 2. CDR3 length: 14 residues. Germline V gives CDR1 MRHNA, CDR2 SNTAGT. DNA for the CDR3: TGTGCCAGCAGTGGGACAGGGGAAACCGGGGAGCTGTTTTTT. Amino acids: CASSGTGETGELFF.

The chain joins TRBV5-5 to TRBJ1-2; D remains ambiguous. The CDR3 extends over 13 amino acids. Trimming took off 1 base at V and 5 bases at J, with 9 bases between the two ends. Germline assignment: CDR1 SGHKS and CDR2 YYEKEE (reference sequence). The CDR3 nucleotides are TGTGCCAGCAGCTTGTCGTCAGAATATGGCTACACCTTC. Its translation is CASSLSSEYGYTF.

The V and J genes are TRBV10-3 and TRBJ2-7, with TRBD1 as a possible D gene (5 bases). The ends were cut back, 5 bases at V and 6 bases at J, with 11 bases in the middle. The CDR3 spans 12 residues. Per germline, CDR1 ENHRY and CDR2 SYGVKD. CDR3: CAISFTGGEQYF. The CDR3 DNA is TGTGCCATCAGTTTTACAGGCGGCGAGCAGTACTTC.

For the CDR3, the DNA is TGTGCCAGCAGCCTGGCGGCGGGAGGGTACGAGCAGTACTTC. Its translation is CASSLAAGGYEQYF. The chain uses TRBV9 and TRBJ2-7; 9 nucleotides line up with TRBD2. V dropped 4 bases and J dropped 4; count of bases not matched to a gene: 6. Per germline, CDR1 SGDLS and CDR2 YYNGEE. The CDR3 contains 14 residues.

The V and J genes are TRBV11-2 and TRBJ1-2; 10 bases agree with TRBD1. The junction had 15 bases not matched to a gene; V was cut back by 5 bases and J by 3 bases. Germline CDR1 and CDR2: SGHAT and FQNNGV. The CDR3 consists of 18 residues. For the CDR3, the DNA is TGTGCCAGCAGCCTTCTCAGACAGGGGGCAACCCGGCACTATGGCTACACCTTC. It specifies CASSLLRQGATRHYGYTF.

The gene calls are TRBV19 and TRBJ1-6, with D possibly being TRBD1 (6 bases). The CDR3 loop spans 14 amino acids. V lost 6 bases to trimming and J lost 10 bases, with 16 bases between them. CDR1 LNHDA and CDR2 SQIVND come from the germline V gene (reference sequence). The CDR3 DNA follows: TGTGCCAGTAGAAAACAGGGTTCGGAATCACCCCTCCACTTT. This sequence encodes CASRKQGSESPLHF.

The chain employs TRBV19 and TRBJ2-2, with a weak D call TRBD2 (5 bases). This CDR3 comprises 14 residues. Per germline, CDR1 LNHDA and CDR2 SQIVND (reference sequence). With 7 bases removed from V and 4 bases from J, the gap between germline ends came to 13 bases. The CDR3 reads CASKVGSGTGELFF. DNA for the CDR3: TGTGCCAGTAAGGTTGGGAGCGGCACCGGGGAGCTGTTTTTT.

The chain is built from TRBV28 and TRBJ1-2, with 9 positions matching TRBD1. Germline V gene sequence: CDR1 MDHEN, CDR2 SYDVKM. This CDR3 has 16 amino acids. The V gene end was trimmed by 3 bases and the J gene end by 3 bases; junction bases not matched to a gene: 8. CDR3 coding DNA: TGTGCCAGCAGTTTCACAGGGGGCGCTTGGGACTATGGCTACACCTTC. Its protein product is CASSFTGGAWDYGYTF.

The chain is built from TRBV15 and TRBJ2-2; TRBD1 is a possible D gene (5 bases). Trimming removed 0 bases from V and 3 bases from J, with 20 bases in between. Germline loops: CDR1 LNHNV, CDR2 YYDKDF (reference sequence). The CDR3 extends over 19 amino acids. The CDR3 sequence is CATSRDGSMGLLDTGELFF. DNA for the CDR3: TGTGCCACCAGCAGAGATGGAAGTATGGGGCTGCTCGACACCGGGGAGCTGTTTTTT.

This clone has only one observation. The chain carries TRBV6-2 or TRBV6-3 and TRBJ1-1, with 8 bases identical to TRBD1. CDR1 and CDR2 (germline): MNHEY, SVGEGT. The CDR3 spans 18 residues. V dropped 5 bases and J dropped 4; count of bases not matched to a gene: 18. The CDR3 DNA reads TGTGCCAGCAGTCGCTACTCTCAGGGAGCAGGGGGCGTCACTGAAGCTTTCTTT. Translated, it gives CASSRYSQGAGGVTEAFF.

This rearrangement joins TRBV11-2 to TRBJ1-2, with D perhaps TRBD1 (6 bases). CDR3 length: 13 residues. V lost 2 bases to trimming and J lost 6 bases, with 10 bases between them. Germline assignment: CDR1 SGHAT and CDR2 FQNNGV. CDR3 bases: TGTGCCAGCAGCTTACTTCAGGGGAATGGCTACACCTTC. This gives the protein CASSLLQGNGYTF.

This clone was observed once. This sequence joins TRBV6-5 and TRBJ1-4; D possibly corresponds to TRBD1 (6 bases). Per the germline V gene, CDR1 is MNHEY and CDR2 is SVGAGI. The CDR3 extends over 16 amino acids. V gave up 4 bases and J gave up 2 bases, with 14 bases separating them. CDR3 residues: CASSWTASSTNEKLFF. The CDR3 nucleotides read TGTGCCAGCAGTTGGACAGCATCGAGCACTAATGAAAAACTGTTTTTT.

Comment on this clone: A read error may account for a junction end that differs from germline. The chain combines TRBV18 with TRBJ1-2; D not certain. From germline, CDR1 is KGHSH and CDR2 LQKENI. The CDR3 sequence is 14 residues long. CDR3 sequence reads: CASSPLVTNDGYTF. DNA for the CDR3: TGTGCCAGCTCACCACTCGTAACTAACGATGGCTACACCTTC.

This clone appeared a few times. The chain couples TRBV12-3 or TRBV12-4 to TRBJ2-5; D is possibly TRBD2 (6 bases). Trimming shortened V by 5 bases and J by 10 bases, and 17 bases separated the two germline ends. The CDR3 length is 13 residues. The CDR3 nucleotides read TGTGCCAGCAGTAACCCGGGCCAAGCGGGCCAGTACTTC. Translation gives CASSNPGQAGQYF.

J is TRBJ1-4 and V is TRBV4-1; tentatively, D is TRBD1 (5 bases). The V gene lost 0 bases and the J gene lost 3 bases, with 11 bases spanning the gap. CDR3 length: 16 residues. Germline V CDR1 and CDR2: MGHRA, YSYEKL. In nucleotides, the CDR3 is TGCGCCAGCAGCCAAGATCGGGGGGAGGCTAATGAAAAACTGTTTTTT. It codes for CASSQDRGEANEKLFF.

The V call is TRBV6-5, the J call TRBJ2-7; TRBD2 might be the D (6 bases). CDR1 is MNHEY, CDR2 SVGAGI, per germline. The CDR3 length is 15 residues. V lost 6 bases, J lost 2 bases, and 17 bases lay in between. CDR3 nucleotide sequence: TGTGCCAGCAGGCGAACTGTCACTAGCACCTACGAGCAGTACTTC. Its protein product is CASRRTVTSTYEQYF.

In this sample, this clone turned up a few times. The chain uses TRBV5-4 and TRBJ1-1, with D possibly being TRBD1 (5 bases). The V and J ends lost 0 bases and 11 bases respectively, with 14 bases between them. The CDR3 covers 13 residues. Germline lookup yields CDR1 SGHNT and CDR2 YYREEE (reference sequence). CDR3 protein: CASSLAKGPKAFF. As DNA, the CDR3 is TGTGCCAGCAGCTTGGCGAAGGGGCCAAAGGCTTTCTTT.

V usage is TRBV7-9 and J usage is TRBJ2-3; D gene uncertain. The germline V gene has CDR1 SEHNR and CDR2 FQNEAQ (reference sequence). Trimming pared 1 base from V and 5 bases from J, leaving 7 bases between. This CDR3 spans 13 amino acids. CDR3: CASSLGAGDTQYF. The CDR3 DNA follows: TGTGCCAGCAGCTTAGGGGCCGGAGATACGCAGTATTTT. Together with reference TRBV7-9 and TRBJ2-3, the CDR3 gives the full variable domain: DTGVSQNPRHKITKRGQNVTFRCDPISEHNRLYWYRQTLGQGPEFLTYFQNEAQLEKSRLLSDRFSAERPKGSFSTLEIQRTEQGDSAMYLCASSLGAGDTQYFGPGTRLTVL.

As DNA, the CDR3 is TGCAGTGCTCACGACACGCAAGAAGCTTTCTTT. This encodes CSAHDTQEAFF. The chain links TRBV20-1 to TRBJ1-1; D uncertain. The CDR3 extends over 11 amino acids. CDR1 is DFQATT, CDR2 SNEGSKA, per germline (reference sequence). V was trimmed by 5 bases and J by 8 bases, leaving 12 bases between them.

The chain recombines TRBV24-1 with TRBJ2-7, with 11 bases fitting TRBD2. Germline assignment: CDR1 KGHDR and CDR2 SFDVKD. Germline trimming cut 4 bases from V and 0 bases from J; bases unmatched to any gene: 4. The CDR3 contains 16 residues. CDR3 in amino acids: CATSDLAGGRSYEQYF. For the CDR3, the DNA is TGTGCCACCAGTGACCTAGCGGGAGGCCGCTCCTACGAGCAGTACTTC.

This chain uses TRBV25-1 with TRBJ2-7; TRBD1 aligns across 7 bases. The V gene end was trimmed by 9 bases and the J gene end by 2 bases; junction bases not matched to a gene: 19. The CDR3 is made up of 17 amino acids. Germline CDR1 is MGHDK and CDR2 is SYGVNS. CDR3 protein: CASQPRAPRTGTYEQYF. Written as DNA, the CDR3 is TGTGCCAGTCAGCCCCGGGCTCCCAGGACAGGCACCTACGAGCAGTACTTC.

About this clone itself: One end of the junction does not line up with germline, which may come from a read error. J is TRBJ2-2 and V is TRBV30, with D possibly being TRBD2 (6 bases). CDR1 and CDR2 (germline): GTSNPN, SVGIG (reference sequence). The CDR3 length is 16 residues. The DNA of the CDR3 is TGTGCCGGGAGACTACGTGGGGGGACTAACACCGGGGAGCTGTTTTTT. As protein: CAGRLRGGTNTGELFF. Filled out from reference TRBV30 and TRBJ2-2, the complete variable domain reads SQTIHQWPATLVQPVGSPLSLECTVEGTSNPNLYWYRQAAGRGLQLLFYSVGIGQISSEVPQNLSASRPQDRQFILSSKKLLLSDSGFYLCAGRLRGGTNTGELFFGEGSRLTVL.

The genes are TRBV2 and TRBJ1-1, with TRBD1 as a possible D gene (5 bases). The CDR3 has 15 amino acids. CDR1 and CDR2 (germline): SNHLY, FYNNEI. Between the trimmed V and J ends, which lost 3 bases and 1 base, there was a span of 12 bases. The CDR3 nucleotides read TGTGCCAGCAGTGATCCGGGGGGGTCGAACACTGAAGCTTTCTTT. Residues: CASSDPGGSNTEAFF.

The CDR3 DNA reads as TGCGCCAGCAGCACCGAACAGGGGCTCGGCACAGATACGCAGTATTTT. Translated: CASSTEQGLGTDTQYF. The V call is TRBV5-1, the J call TRBJ2-3, with 7 bases that match TRBD1. The CDR3 runs 16 residues. V lost 4 bases and J lost 1; bases outside the gene matches: 9. CDR1 is SGHRS, CDR2 YFSETQ, per germline. The entire variable domain, with the rest obtained from reference TRBV5-1 and TRBJ2-3, is as follows: KAGVTQTPRYLIKTRGQQVTLSCSPISGHRSVSWYQQTPGQGLQFLFEYFSETQRNKGNFPGRFSGRQFSNSRSEMNVSTLELGDSALYLCASSTEQGLGTDTQYFGPGTRLTVL.

The chain is built from TRBV7-2 and TRBJ2-3; 7 bases are a match to TRBD2. This CDR3 has 17 residues. Germline V gene sequence: CDR1 SGHTA, CDR2 FQGNSA. Trimming removed 5 bases from V and 4 bases from J; junction bases left unmatched: 15. The chain's CDR3 is CASSPAPSGRGADTQYF. CDR3 DNA sequence: TGTGCCAGCAGCCCCGCTCCTAGCGGCCGTGGAGCAGATACGCAGTATTTT.

The chain joins TRBV28 to TRBJ1-1; D gene ambiguous. The germline V gene has CDR1 MDHEN and CDR2 SYDVKM. This CDR3 comprises 11 residues. V gave up 6 bases and J gave up 10 bases, with 12 bases separating them. The CDR3 reads CASRTGFGAFF. The CDR3 DNA reads TGTGCCAGCAGAACGGGGTTCGGAGCTTTCTTT.

The chain combines TRBV28 with TRBJ2-5; D gene unclear. CDR1 MDHEN and CDR2 SYDVKM come from the germline V gene. V lost 4 bases, J lost 3 bases, and 12 bases lay in between. This CDR3 has 14 residues. CDR3 sequence reads: CASSSPSYKETQYF. Written as DNA, the CDR3 is TGTGCCAGCAGTTCCCCCTCCTATAAAGAGACCCAGTACTTC.

J is TRBJ1-2 and V is TRBV5-1; 8 nucleotides match TRBD1. J was trimmed by 4 bases and V by 0 bases; bases with no gene match: 5. From germline, CDR1 is SGHRS and CDR2 YFSETQ. The CDR3 covers 15 residues. The CDR3 DNA is TGCGCCAGCAGCTTGGCCCAGGGGGCTACCTATGGCTACACCTTC. Amino acids: CASSLAQGATYGYTF.